The sample holds many counts of the clone carrying this TCR beta chain. Unsorted bulk tissue of about 18-34 mg yielded co-extracted RNA and DNA. Trimming pared 6 bases from V and 6 bases from J, leaving 8 bases between. Germline V gene sequence: CDR1 WNHNN, CDR2 SYGVQD (reference sequence). The CDR3 is 12 amino acids. The data derive from a study of tumor-infiltrating lymphocytes in primary liver carcinoma. Using a constant-region primer together with ProtoScript II reverse transcriptase, TCR beta cDNA was made from 450 to 600 ng of total RNA. Slightly modified ARM-PCR with three nested multiplex PCR rounds yielded TCR beta libraries. TRBV1-TRBV30 forward and Cbeta reverse primers drove the first two roughly 10-cycle rounds. TCRdb reprocessed the multiplex PCR reads with MiXCR, giving one entry per CDR3 protein. Altogether 100,000 to 150,000 distinct CDR3 sequences are present, 60% to 75% being singletons, with the ten largest covering 8.4%.

The TCR was taken from a woman aged 55-69 years with primary liver carcinoma and hepatitis B virus infection. Sequencing was carried out using liver tumor tissue from sampling region 3. The subset is: tumor region T3, left-lateral pole. The rearrangement links TRBV10-1 to TRBJ2-2; tentative D call: TRBD1 (5 bases). The CDR3 nucleotides read TGCGCCAGCAGGCAGGGCTCCGGGGAGCTGTTTTTT. Translation gives CASRQGSGELFF.